This T cell receptor beta chain comes out of a study of cytotoxic CD8 clonotypes in ibrutinib-treated CLL. Produced via immunoSEQ multiplex PCR; TCRdb's table is partial and in-frame only. The repertoire has 30,000 to 40,000 clones, approximately 51% of them found once; the top ten carry about 19%. This CDR3 is 13 amino acids long. J gave up 11 bases and V 4 bases, and 8 bases lay outside the gene matches. Germline-derived CDR1 and CDR2 are MDHEN and SYDVKM. The chain joins TRBV28 to TRBJ1-1; 9 bases are a match to TRBD1. The sample was PBMCs, taken before ibrutinib treatment. The receptor was isolated from a human donor with chronic lymphocytic leukemia. The CDR3 protein is CASSYHRGLGAFF. The CDR3 region has the DNA TGTGCCAGCAGTTACCACAGGGGGCTGGGGGCTTTCTTT.